The T cell receptor (beta chain) under discussion was sequenced for a study of blood T cell repertoires in COVID-19. Looked up from germline, CDR1 is LNHDA and CDR2 is SQIVND (reference sequence). This CDR3 is built from 14 residues. V lost 1 base to trimming and J lost 4 bases, with 11 bases between them. Cohort assignment relied on participant-reported clinical history. Some clones are missing from TCRdb's copy, which holds only in-frame ones; the method was immunoSEQ multiplex PCR. Seen here are about 120,000 clones, 84% observed once, and the top ten hold 3.5% to 4%. The chain carries TRBV19 and TRBJ2-7, with TRBD1 as a possible D gene (6 bases). The sample was PBMCs or T cells enriched from blood (not recorded which). The sequence derives from a woman aged 25 to 39 who had recovered from COVID-19. This chain's CDR3 is CASSIGTASYEQYF. Here the CDR3 DNA reads TGTGCCAGTAGTATAGGGACAGCGTCGTACGAGCAGTACTTC.